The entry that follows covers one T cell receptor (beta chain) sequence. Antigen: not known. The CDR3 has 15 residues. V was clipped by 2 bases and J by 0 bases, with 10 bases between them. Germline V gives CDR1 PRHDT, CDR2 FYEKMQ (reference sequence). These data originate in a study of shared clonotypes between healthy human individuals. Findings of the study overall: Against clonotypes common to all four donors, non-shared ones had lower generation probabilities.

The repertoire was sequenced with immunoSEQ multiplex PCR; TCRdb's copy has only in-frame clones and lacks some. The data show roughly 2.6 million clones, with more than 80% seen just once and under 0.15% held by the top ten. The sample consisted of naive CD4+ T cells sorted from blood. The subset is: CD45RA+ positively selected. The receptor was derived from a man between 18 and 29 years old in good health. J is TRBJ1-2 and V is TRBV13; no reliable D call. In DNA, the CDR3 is TGTGCCAGCAGCTTACTTGCGGGATCTAACTATGGCTACACCTTC. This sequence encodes CASSLLAGSNYGYTF.